This T cell receptor beta chain came from a study of blood T cell repertoires in COVID-19. Overall study: Some COVID-19 samples were acute and others convalescent; all came from the United States, Italy and Spain. PBMCs, B-cell-depleted T cells, or T cells provided the cDNA or gDNA that made up the material.

Per the original methods: Scientists estimated how many nucleated cells there were by amplifying reference gene primers. The repertoire was sequenced with immunoSEQ multiplex PCR; TCRdb's copy has only in-frame clones and lacks some. The V and J calls and clone size are taken from that table; D and trimming were inferred from the DNA. This table has 35,000 to 45,000 clones, 70% to 90% appearing once. The sequenced material came from peripheral blood. This receptor was taken from a man aged 65-85 years with active COVID-19.

The CDR3 DNA reads TGTGCCAGCAGTTCGAGCGGGGGCCGAAACACCGGGGAGCTGTTTTTT. It yields the protein CASSSSGGRNTGELFF. This chain uses TRBV6-5 with TRBJ2-2, with 8 positions matching TRBD2. Germline CDR1 MNHEY, CDR2 SVGAGI. V lost 4 bases, J lost 2 bases, and 6 bases stayed unmatched. This CDR3 comprises 16 residues.